This T cell receptor beta chain was captured in a study of shared clonotypes between healthy human individuals. About the study: Every donor yielded three CD4 naive, three CD4 memory, two CD8 naive and one CD8 memory plate. Notes on the study in general: The study found lower generation probabilities in non-shared clonotypes than in those shared by all four donors. The naive CD4 repertoires of several donors were compared, and roughly 5% of clonotypes were shared. Only a few donors were included, so the genetic and exposure-history diversity represented was limited.

Notes on this clone: Its matching antigen is unknown.

The method was immunoSEQ multiplex PCR; TCRdb's version includes in-frame clones alone and lacks a portion of them. The data hold roughly 550,000 clones, with around 95% observed a single time. The naive CD8 population came from CD45RO-negative cells selected for CCR7, without terminally differentiated effector memory CD45RA+ cells. J lost 6 bases, V lost 2 bases, and 4 bases had no gene match. Germline loops: CDR1 SEHNR, CDR2 FQNEAQ (reference sequence). The CDR3 totals 14 residues. The chain couples TRBV7-9 to TRBJ2-7; 10 bases match TRBD1. Input material: naive CD8+ T cells sorted from blood. The sequence was obtained from a woman in her 30s in good health. The CDR3: CASSLRDRGVEQYF. The CDR3 nucleotides are TGTGCCAGCAGCTTACGGGACAGGGGCGTCGAGCAGTACTTC. The full variable domain, with the rest looked up from reference TRBV7-9 and TRBJ2-7, is DTGVSQNPRHKITKRGQNVTFRCDPISEHNRLYWYRQTLGQGPEFLTYFQNEAQLEKSRLLSDRFSAERPKGSFSTLEIQRTEQGDSAMYLCASSLRDRGVEQYFGPGTRLTVT.